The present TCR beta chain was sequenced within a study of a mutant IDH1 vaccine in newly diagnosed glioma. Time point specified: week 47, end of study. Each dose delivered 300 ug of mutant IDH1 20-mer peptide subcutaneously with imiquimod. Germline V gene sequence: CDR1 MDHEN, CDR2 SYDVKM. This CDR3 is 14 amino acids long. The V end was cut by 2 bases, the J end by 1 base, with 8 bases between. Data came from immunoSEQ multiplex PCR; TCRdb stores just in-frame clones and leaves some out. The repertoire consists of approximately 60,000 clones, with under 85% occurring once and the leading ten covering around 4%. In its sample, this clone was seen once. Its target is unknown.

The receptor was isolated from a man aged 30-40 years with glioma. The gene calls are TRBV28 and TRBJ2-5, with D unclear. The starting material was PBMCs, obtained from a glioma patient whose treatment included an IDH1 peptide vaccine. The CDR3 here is CASSLSLPQETQYF. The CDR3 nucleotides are TGTGCCAGCAGTTTAAGTCTTCCCCAAGAGACCCAGTACTTC.